One sample yielded the 30 T cell receptor beta chains listed below, sequenced in a study of blood T cell repertoires in COVID-19. Assay used: immunoSEQ multiplex PCR; TCRdb lists only in-frame clones, some missing. The table lists hundreds of thousands of clones, roughly nine tenths of them singletons. The specimen sequenced was PBMCs or T cells enriched from blood (not recorded which). The source is a man younger than 40 who had recovered from COVID-19.

This clone has just a few counts. This CDR3 reads CASSLGQADGYTF. The CDR3 DNA reads TGTGCCAGCAGCTTGGGACAGGCGGATGGCTACACCTTC. The chain uses TRBV5-6 and TRBJ1-2; D possibly corresponds to TRBD1 (6 bases). Trimming pared 0 bases from V and 6 bases from J, leaving 9 bases between. Germline V CDR1 and CDR2: SGHDT, YYEEEE. The CDR3 contains 13 residues.

The rearrangement uses TRBV5-1 and TRBJ2-3; perhaps TRBD2 as D (5 bases). The CDR3 is 14 amino acids. V lost 6 bases, J lost 5 bases, and 16 bases lay in between. Looked up from germline, CDR1 is SGHRS and CDR2 is YFSETQ. The CDR3 region is CASKPGISGDTQYF. The CDR3 region has the DNA TGCGCCAGCAAGCCGGGGATCTCCGGAGATACGCAGTATTTT.

V gene TRBV27 combines with J gene TRBJ1-1; D may be TRBD1 (6 bases). The V end lost 4 bases, the J end lost 8 bases, and 17 bases lay between the germline ends. Germline CDR1 is MNHEY and CDR2 is SMNVEV (reference sequence). The CDR3 contains 14 residues. For the CDR3, the DNA is TGTGCCAGCAGTTCTTGGACAGCCTCAGGGGAAGCTTTCTTT. Its translation is CASSSWTASGEAFF.

This rearrangement joins TRBV5-1 to TRBJ2-3; TRBD2 matches 12 bases. The CDR3 is 15 residues long. Trimming removed 6 bases from V and 6 bases from J; junction bases left unmatched: 8. Germline V gives CDR1 SGHRS, CDR2 YFSETQ. CDR3 in amino acids: CASMTSGSGADTQYF. The CDR3 DNA follows: TGCGCCAGCATGACTAGCGGGAGCGGGGCGGATACGCAGTATTTT.

This chain connects TRBV28 to TRBJ1-2, with D perhaps matching TRBD1 (5 bases). This CDR3 is 16 amino acids long. Germline V gives CDR1 MDHEN, CDR2 SYDVKM. The V gene lost 3 bases and the J gene lost 4 bases, with 18 bases spanning the gap. The CDR3 region is CASSLGGPNFGYGYTF. CDR3 bases: TGTGCCAGCAGTTTGGGGGGACCTAATTTTGGCTATGGCTACACCTTC.

The chain employs TRBV28 and TRBJ1-5, with D possibly matching TRBD1 (6 bases). From germline, CDR1 is MDHEN and CDR2 SYDVKM. CDR3 size: 15 residues. Trimming left V 6 bases short and J 2 bases short, with 14 bases between. CDR3 sequence reads: CASSLQGIRNQPQHF. In DNA form, the CDR3 reads TGTGCCAGCAGCTTACAGGGAATTCGCAATCAGCCCCAGCATTTT. The whole variable domain, remainder taken from reference TRBV28 and TRBJ1-5, is DVKVTQSSRYLVKRTGEKVFLECVQDMDHENMFWYRQDPGLGLRLIYFSYDVKMKEKGDIPEGYSVSREKKERFSLILESASTNQTSMYLCASSLQGIRNQPQHFGDGTRLSIL.

Concerning this clone: The sample contains more than one DNA sequence encoding this CDR3. The V and J genes are TRBV27 and TRBJ1-2; TRBD1 matches at 7 bases. CDR3 size: 15 residues. Germline CDR1 is MNHEY and CDR2 is SMNVEV (reference sequence). After removal of 3 bases from V and 0 bases from J, the junction contained 4 bases not matched to a gene. CDR3 residues: CASSLGQGANYGYTF. The CDR3 region has the DNA TGTGCCAGCAGTTTGGGGCAGGGGGCTAACTATGGCTACACCTTC.

This clone was seen a single time. The chain links TRBV6-6 to TRBJ1-1, with D perhaps matching TRBD1 (5 bases). Germline CDR1 reads MNHNY; CDR2 reads SVGAGI (reference sequence). The CDR3 is 12 residues long. V gave up 6 bases and J gave up 8 bases, with 13 bases separating them. CDR3 sequence reads: CASSHDYREAFF. The CDR3 nucleotides are TGTGCCAGCAGCCACGATTACAGGGAAGCTTTCTTT.

This rearrangement joins TRBV5-1 to TRBJ1-2, with 7 bases identical to TRBD1. The CDR3 is 14 residues long. Trimming cost V 1 base and J 2 bases; bases outside gene matches: 2. The germline gives CDR1 SGHRS, CDR2 YFSETQ. The CDR3 DNA sequence: TGCGCCAGCAGCTTGACAGGGGCGAACTATGGCTACACCTTC. Translation: CASSLTGANYGYTF.

The chain joins TRBV19 to TRBJ2-7; 8 bases agree with TRBD2. The CDR3 is 16 amino acids. The trim removed 4 bases at V and 2 bases at J, leaving 10 bases unmatched. Germline V lookup: CDR1 LNHDA, CDR2 SQIVND (reference sequence). DNA of the CDR3: TGTGCCAGTAGTAGACCCACGGGGGGGGACACCTACGAGCAGTACTTC. Residues: CASSRPTGGDTYEQYF.

This chain uses TRBV4-1 with TRBJ2-6; D perhaps matches TRBD2 (5 bases). V gave up 4 bases and J gave up 0 bases, with 13 bases separating them. The CDR3 is 17 residues long. The germline V gene has CDR1 MGHRA and CDR2 YSYEKL. The CDR3 nucleotides are TGCGCCAGCAGCCTGGACTTCCGAAGCTCTGGGGCCAACGTCCTGACTTTC. Translation gives CASSLDFRSSGANVLTF.

This clone turned up a few times. V gene TRBV5-1 combines with J gene TRBJ1-6, with 7 bases that match TRBD1. Germline values: CDR1 SGHRS, CDR2 YFSETQ. CDR3 length equals 14 residues. V dropped 2 bases and J dropped 7; count of bases not matched to a gene: 3. In DNA form, the CDR3 reads TGCGCCAGCAGCTTTTTAGGGGGCAATTCACCCCTCCACTTT. Amino acids: CASSFLGGNSPLHF.

This chain links TRBV25-1 with TRBJ1-2, with 11 bases matching TRBD1. The CDR3 extends over 16 amino acids. Germline lookup yields CDR1 MGHDK and CDR2 SYGVNS. V was pared by 1 base and J by 5 bases, with 6 bases of the junction left unmatched. This chain's CDR3 is CASSESGDRGNYGYTF. The DNA of the CDR3 is TGTGCCAGCAGTGAATCGGGGGACAGGGGGAATTATGGCTACACCTTC.

The gene calls are TRBV5-1 and TRBJ2-4; D uncertain. Trimming left V 2 bases short and J 3 bases short, with 6 bases between. Germline V gene sequence: CDR1 SGHRS, CDR2 YFSETQ. The CDR3 sequence is 13 residues long. DNA for the CDR3: TGCGCCAGCAGCTTTGTAGACAAAAACATTCAGTACTTC. This gives the protein CASSFVDKNIQYF.

This sequence joins TRBV28 and TRBJ1-4; 9 positions match TRBD1. CDR1 and CDR2 (germline): MDHEN, SYDVKM. The CDR3 spans 15 residues. V lost 3 bases to trimming and J lost 7 bases; unmatched junction nucleotides: 6. This CDR3 is CASSLATGGSEKLFF. The CDR3 region has the DNA TGTGCCAGCAGTTTGGCCACAGGGGGCAGTGAAAAACTGTTTTTT.

The table lists this clone with a count of one. The rearrangement joins TRBV7-9 to TRBJ2-1; TRBD2 aligns across 7 bases. The CDR3 is 14 residues long. Germline V lookup: CDR1 SEHNR, CDR2 FQNEAQ (reference sequence). J was trimmed by 5 bases and V by 2 bases; bases with no gene match: 3. The CDR3 DNA follows: TGTGCCAGCAGCTTAAGACTAGCAGACAATGAGCAGTTCTTC. This sequence encodes CASSLRLADNEQFF.

This sequence joins TRBV28 and TRBJ1-2, with 8 bases fitting TRBD1. This CDR3 is built from 15 residues. The trim removed 7 bases at V and 0 bases at J, leaving 7 bases unmatched. CDR1 MDHEN and CDR2 SYDVKM come from the germline V gene. In DNA, the CDR3 is TGTGCCAGCACCTACAGGGGGTCGCCTAACTATGGCTACACCTTC. Translating gives CASTYRGSPNYGYTF.

V is TRBV3-1 (or the pseudogene TRBV3-2) and J is TRBJ2-1; 8 nucleotides align to TRBD1. The CDR3 spans 15 residues. CDR1 is LGHDT, CDR2 YNNKEL, per germline (reference sequence). J was trimmed by 7 bases and V by 4 bases; bases with no gene match: 9. CDR3 residues: CASSPSTGGWNEQFF. The CDR3 coding sequence is TGTGCCAGCAGCCCCTCTACAGGGGGTTGGAATGAGCAGTTCTTC.

In the case of this clone: Other DNA sequences in the sample encode the same CDR3. This rearrangement joins TRBV28 to TRBJ1-2, with D maybe TRBD1 (6 bases). The CDR3 contains 13 residues. The germline V and J ends were trimmed by 2 bases and 4 bases, with 8 bases remaining between them. The germline V gene encodes CDR1 MDHEN and CDR2 SYDVKM. CDR3 sequence reads: CASSLEGGYGYTF. CDR3 bases: TGTGCCAGCAGTTTAGAAGGGGGCTATGGCTACACCTTC.

V and J are TRBV6-2 or TRBV6-3 and TRBJ1-5; possible D gene TRBD1, 6 bases. Germline-derived CDR1 and CDR2 are MNHEY and SVGEGT. V was cut by 6 bases and J by 5 bases, with 20 bases left in between. This CDR3 has 16 amino acids. In DNA form, the CDR3 reads TGTGCCAGCAGCCCTACATACAGGGAAGGAGATCAGCCCCAGCATTTT. Protein sequence: CASSPTYREGDQPQHF.

J is TRBJ1-2 and V is TRBV5-1; no clear D. Trimming removed 0 bases at V and 8 bases at J, with 11 bases between. Per germline, CDR1 SGHRS and CDR2 YFSETQ. The CDR3 totals 13 residues. The CDR3 loop is CASSLAQGDGYTF. CDR3 nucleotides: TGCGCCAGCAGCTTGGCCCAAGGAGACGGCTACACCTTC.

This clone was counted between two and nine times. The chain joins TRBV7-2 to TRBJ2-1; 7 nucleotides align to TRBD1. CDR1 is SGHTA, CDR2 FQGNSA, per germline. The CDR3 sequence is 15 residues long. With V trimmed by 5 bases and J by 6 bases, 10 bases remained unmatched. DNA for the CDR3: TGTGCCAGCAGCACACAGGGGCCAAAGCCCAATGAGCAGTTCTTC. Translation gives CASSTQGPKPNEQFF.

This rearrangement joins TRBV27 to TRBJ2-2; no clear D gene. CDR1 MNHEY and CDR2 SMNVEV come from the germline V gene (reference sequence). This CDR3 is 15 amino acids long. Trimming pared 3 bases from V and 1 base from J, leaving 9 bases between. CDR3 in DNA: TGTGCCAGCAGTTTTGCTCCTAAGAACACCGGGGAGCTGTTTTTT. It specifies CASSFAPKNTGELFF.

The V gene is TRBV29-1, the J gene TRBJ2-6; TRBD1 aligns across 8 bases. Trimming at V came to 6 bases and at J to 1 base, leaving 11 bases not matched to a gene. CDR3 length: 17 residues. Germline CDR1 SQVTM, CDR2 ANQGSEA. CDR3 sequence: CSVDHGQGTSGANVLTF. The CDR3, as DNA: TGCAGCGTAGACCATGGACAGGGAACATCTGGGGCCAACGTCCTGACTTTC.

DNA for the CDR3: TGTGCCAGCAGCAAGACAGGGGGGGTCAATCAGCCCCAGCATTTT. Translation: CASSKTGGVNQPQHF. V and J are TRBV28 and TRBJ1-5, with 9 nucleotides matching TRBD1. This CDR3 region has 15 residues. J gave up 3 bases and V 6 bases, and 6 bases lay outside the gene matches. Germline V CDR1 and CDR2: MDHEN, SYDVKM.

The V call is TRBV13, the J call TRBJ1-2; D gene unclear. Germline-derived CDR1 and CDR2 are PRHDT and FYEKMQ (reference sequence). Deletions cut 1 base from V and 2 bases from J, with 5 bases between. CDR3 length equals 13 residues. The CDR3 DNA follows: TGTGCCAGCAGCTTAGTCCCAAACTATGGCTACACCTTC. This encodes CASSLVPNYGYTF.

This rearrangement joins TRBV28 to TRBJ2-3, with 7 bases identical to TRBD2. This CDR3 is built from 15 residues. Germline CDR1 and CDR2: MDHEN and SYDVKM. V lost 2 bases to trimming and J lost 3 bases; unmatched junction nucleotides: 5. CDR3 sequence (DNA): TGTGCCAGCAGTTTAGGCGGGAGAGTAACAGATACGCAGTATTTT. It encodes CASSLGGRVTDTQYF.

This clone was recorded a few times. J is TRBJ1-2 and V is TRBV2, with D perhaps matching TRBD1 (6 bases). The CDR3 totals 13 residues. Trimming pared 6 bases from V and 0 bases from J, leaving 8 bases between. CDR1 and CDR2 (germline): SNHLY, FYNNEI. CDR3 nucleotides: TGTGCCAGCAGGTACAGGGCTAACTATGGCTACACCTTC. This sequence encodes CASRYRANYGYTF.

The V call is TRBV28, the J call TRBJ2-3, with 14 positions matching TRBD2. Germline V gene lookup returns CDR1 MDHEN and CDR2 SYDVKM. The junction had 5 bases not matched to a gene; V was cut back by 11 bases and J by 4 bases. CDR3 length: 14 residues. CDR3 sequence reads: CASGLAGEADTQYF. As DNA, the CDR3 is TGTGCCTCGGGACTAGCGGGAGAAGCAGATACGCAGTATTTT.

V gene TRBV12-3 or TRBV12-4 combines with J gene TRBJ1-6; a weak D match, TRBD1 (6 bases). Trimming took off 5 bases at V and 8 bases at J, with 10 bases between the two ends. This CDR3 is 13 amino acids long. The chain's CDR3 is CASSRDNHSPLHF. Written as DNA, the CDR3 is TGTGCCAGCAGTAGGGACAACCATTCACCCCTCCACTTT.